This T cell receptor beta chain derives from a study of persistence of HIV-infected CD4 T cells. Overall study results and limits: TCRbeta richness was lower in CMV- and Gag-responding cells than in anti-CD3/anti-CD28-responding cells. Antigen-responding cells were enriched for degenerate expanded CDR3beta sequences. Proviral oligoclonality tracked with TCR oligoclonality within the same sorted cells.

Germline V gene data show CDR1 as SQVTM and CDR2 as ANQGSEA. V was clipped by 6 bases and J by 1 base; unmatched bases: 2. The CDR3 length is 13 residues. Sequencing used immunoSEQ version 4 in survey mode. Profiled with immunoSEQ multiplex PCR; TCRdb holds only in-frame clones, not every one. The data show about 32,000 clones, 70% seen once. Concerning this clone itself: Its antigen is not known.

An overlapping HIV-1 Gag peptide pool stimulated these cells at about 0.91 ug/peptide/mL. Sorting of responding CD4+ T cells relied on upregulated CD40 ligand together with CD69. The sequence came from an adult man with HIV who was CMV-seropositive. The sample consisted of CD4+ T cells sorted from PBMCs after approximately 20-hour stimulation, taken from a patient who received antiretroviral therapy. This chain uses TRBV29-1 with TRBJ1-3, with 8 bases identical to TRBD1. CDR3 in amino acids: CSVRTGSGNTIYF. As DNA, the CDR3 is TGCAGCGTCCGGACAGGGTCTGGAAACACCATATATTTT.